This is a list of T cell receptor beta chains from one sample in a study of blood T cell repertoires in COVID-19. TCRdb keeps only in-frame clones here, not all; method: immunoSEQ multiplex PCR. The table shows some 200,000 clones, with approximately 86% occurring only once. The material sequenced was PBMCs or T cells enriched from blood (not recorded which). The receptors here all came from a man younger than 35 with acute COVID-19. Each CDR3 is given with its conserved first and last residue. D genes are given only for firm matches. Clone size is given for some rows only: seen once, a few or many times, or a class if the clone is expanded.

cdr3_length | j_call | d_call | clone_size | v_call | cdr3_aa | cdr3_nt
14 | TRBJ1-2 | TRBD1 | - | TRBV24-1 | CATSDPGTGSGYTF | TGTGCCACCAGTGATCCCGGGACAGGGTCCGGCTACACCTTC
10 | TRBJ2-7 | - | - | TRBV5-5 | CASPTYEQYF | TGTGCCTCCCCGACTTACGAGCAGTACTTC
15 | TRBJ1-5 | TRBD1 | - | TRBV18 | CASSPEARQGESQHF | TGTGCCAGCTCACCAGAGGCCCGACAGGGTGAGTCCCAGCATTTT
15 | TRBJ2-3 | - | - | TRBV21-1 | CASRTPGGSTDTQYF | TGTGCCAGCAGGACCCCCGGGGGTAGCACAGATACGCAGTATTTT
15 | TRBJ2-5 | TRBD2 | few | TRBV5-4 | CASSPGTSAQETQYF | TGTGCCAGCAGCCCTGGGACTAGCGCTCAAGAGACCCAGTACTTC
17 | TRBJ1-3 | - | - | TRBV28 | CASSLLAPDTTRNTIYF | TGTGCCAGCAGTCTCCTGGCTCCGGACACCACGCGGAACACCATATATTTT
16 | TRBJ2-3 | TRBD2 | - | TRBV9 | CASSADSGSATDTQYF | TGTGCCAGCAGCGCAGATAGCGGGAGCGCCACAGATACGCAGTATTTT
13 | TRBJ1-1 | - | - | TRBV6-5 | CASSYSKRTEAFF | TGTGCCAGCAGTTACTCTAAACGGACTGAAGCTTTCTTT
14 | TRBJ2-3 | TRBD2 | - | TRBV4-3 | CASSQDIPSGEQYF | TGCGCCAGCAGCCAAGATATTCCTAGCGGAGAGCAGTATTTT
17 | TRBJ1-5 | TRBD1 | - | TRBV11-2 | CASSSYRGKLGNQPQHF | TGTGCCAGCAGCTCGTACAGGGGGAAGTTAGGCAATCAGCCCCAGCATTTT
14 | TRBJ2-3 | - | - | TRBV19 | CASNGGTSTDTQYF | TGTGCCAGTAATGGCGGGACTAGCACAGATACGCAGTATTTT
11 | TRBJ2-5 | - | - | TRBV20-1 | CSARPIETQYF | TGCAGTGCTAGACCTATAGAGACCCAGTACTTC
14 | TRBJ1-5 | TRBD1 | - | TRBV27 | CASRRQGRNQPQHF | TGTGCCAGCAGGAGACAGGGTCGCAATCAGCCCCAGCATTTT
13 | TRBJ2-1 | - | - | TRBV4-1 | CASSQGTYNEQFF | TGCGCCAGCAGCCAAGGCACTTACAATGAGCAGTTCTTC